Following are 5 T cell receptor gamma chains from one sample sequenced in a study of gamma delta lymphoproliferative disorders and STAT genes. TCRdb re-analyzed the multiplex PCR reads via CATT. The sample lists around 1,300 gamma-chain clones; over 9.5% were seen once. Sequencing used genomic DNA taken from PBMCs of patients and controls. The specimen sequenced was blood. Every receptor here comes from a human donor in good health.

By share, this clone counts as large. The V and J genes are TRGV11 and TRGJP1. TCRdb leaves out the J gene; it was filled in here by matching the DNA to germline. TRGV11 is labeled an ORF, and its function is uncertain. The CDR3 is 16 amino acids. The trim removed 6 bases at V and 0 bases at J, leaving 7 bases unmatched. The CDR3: CACWIERHTTGWFKIF. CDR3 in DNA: TGTGCCTGCTGGATTGAGAGGCATACCACTGGTTGGTTCAAGATATTT.

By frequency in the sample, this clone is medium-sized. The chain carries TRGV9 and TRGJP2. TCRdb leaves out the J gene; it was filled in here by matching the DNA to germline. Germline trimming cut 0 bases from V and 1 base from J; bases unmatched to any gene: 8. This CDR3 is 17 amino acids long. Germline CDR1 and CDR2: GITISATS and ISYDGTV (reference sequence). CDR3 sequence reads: CALWEVPGLSSDWIKTF. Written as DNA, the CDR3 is TGTGCCTTGTGGGAGGTGCCTGGCCTTAGTAGTGATTGGATCAAGACGTTT.

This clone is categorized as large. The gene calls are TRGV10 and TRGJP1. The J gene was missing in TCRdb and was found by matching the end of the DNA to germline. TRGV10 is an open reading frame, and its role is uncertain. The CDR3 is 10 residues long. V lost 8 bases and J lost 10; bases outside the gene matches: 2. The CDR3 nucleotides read TGTGCTGCGTGGGATTGGTTCAAGATATTT. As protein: CAAWDWFKIF.

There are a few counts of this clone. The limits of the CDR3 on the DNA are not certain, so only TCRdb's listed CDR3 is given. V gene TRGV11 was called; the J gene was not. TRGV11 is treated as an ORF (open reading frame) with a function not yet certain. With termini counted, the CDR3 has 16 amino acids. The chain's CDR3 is CTTVPAGLGTGWFKIF.

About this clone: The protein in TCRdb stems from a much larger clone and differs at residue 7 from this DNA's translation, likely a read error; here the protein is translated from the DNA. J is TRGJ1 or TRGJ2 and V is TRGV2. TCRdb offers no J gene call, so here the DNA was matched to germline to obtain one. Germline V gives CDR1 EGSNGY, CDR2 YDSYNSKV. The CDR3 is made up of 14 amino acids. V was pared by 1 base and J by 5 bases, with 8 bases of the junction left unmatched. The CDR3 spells CATWDGPRDYKKLF. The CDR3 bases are TGTGCCACCTGGGACGGTCCCAGGGATTATAAGAAACTCTTT.